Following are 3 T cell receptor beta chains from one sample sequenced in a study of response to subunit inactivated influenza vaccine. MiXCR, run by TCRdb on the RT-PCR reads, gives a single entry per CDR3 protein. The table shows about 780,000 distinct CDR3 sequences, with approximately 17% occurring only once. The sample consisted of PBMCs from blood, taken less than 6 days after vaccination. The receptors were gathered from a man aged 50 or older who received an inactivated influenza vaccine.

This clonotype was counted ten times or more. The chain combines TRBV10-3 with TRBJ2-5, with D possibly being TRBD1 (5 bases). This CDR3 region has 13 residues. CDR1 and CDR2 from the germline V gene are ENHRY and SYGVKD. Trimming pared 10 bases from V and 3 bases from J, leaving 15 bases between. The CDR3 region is CATGLRVEETQYF. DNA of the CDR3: TGTGCCACAGGGTTAAGAGTTGAAGAGACCCAGTACTTC.

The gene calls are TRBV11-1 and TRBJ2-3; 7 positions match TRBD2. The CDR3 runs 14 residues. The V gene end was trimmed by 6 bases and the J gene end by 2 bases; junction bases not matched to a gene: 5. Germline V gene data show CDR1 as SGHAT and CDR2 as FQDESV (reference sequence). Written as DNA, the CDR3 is TGTGCCAGCAGGGGAGGGGTTATCACAGATACGCAGTATTTT. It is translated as CASRGGVITDTQYF. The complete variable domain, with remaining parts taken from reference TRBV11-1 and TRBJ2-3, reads EAEVAQSPRYKITEKSQAVAFWCDPISGHATLYWYRQILGQGPELLVQFQDESVVDDSQLPKDRFSAERLKGVDSTLKIQPAELGDSAMYLCASRGGVITDTQYFGPGTRLTVL.

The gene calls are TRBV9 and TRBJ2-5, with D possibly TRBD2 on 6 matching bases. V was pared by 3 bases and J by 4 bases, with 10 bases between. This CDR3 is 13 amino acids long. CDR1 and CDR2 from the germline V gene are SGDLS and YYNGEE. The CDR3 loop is CASSGAGLETQYF. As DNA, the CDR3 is TGTGCCAGCAGCGGCGCGGGACTAGAGACCCAGTACTTC.